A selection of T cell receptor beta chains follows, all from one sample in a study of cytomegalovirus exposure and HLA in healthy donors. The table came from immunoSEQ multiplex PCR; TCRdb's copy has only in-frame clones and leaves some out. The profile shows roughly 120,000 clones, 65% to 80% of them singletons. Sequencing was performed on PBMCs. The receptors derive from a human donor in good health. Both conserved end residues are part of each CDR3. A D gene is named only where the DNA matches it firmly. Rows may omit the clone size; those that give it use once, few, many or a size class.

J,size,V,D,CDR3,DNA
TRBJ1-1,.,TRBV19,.,CASNMGSRSPYTEAFF,TGTGCCAGTAACATGGGCAGCCGATCCCCTTACACTGAAGCTTTCTTT
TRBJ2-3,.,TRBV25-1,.,CASSESTDTQYF,TGTGCCAGCAGTGAATCGACAGATACGCAGTATTTT
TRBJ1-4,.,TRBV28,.,CASSFPDEKLFF,TGTGCCAGCAGTTTCCCGGATGAAAAACTGTTTTTT
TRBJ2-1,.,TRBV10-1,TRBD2,CASSGGTSGSGNEQFF,TGCGCCAGCAGTGGCGGGACTAGCGGGAGTGGAAATGAGCAGTTCTTC
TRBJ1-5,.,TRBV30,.,CAWSKGGDNQPQHF,TGTGCCTGGAGTAAAGGAGGGGACAATCAGCCCCAGCATTTT
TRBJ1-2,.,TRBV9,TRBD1,CASSVAGTGAQIYGYTF,TGTGCCAGCAGCGTAGCTGGGACAGGGGCCCAAATCTATGGCTACACCTTC
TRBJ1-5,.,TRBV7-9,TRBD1,CASSPGQPYSPNQPQHF,TGTGCCAGCAGTCCGGGACAGCCTTACAGCCCAAATCAGCCCCAGCATTTT
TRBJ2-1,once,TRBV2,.,CASIYDRDYNEQFF,TGTGCCAGCATTTACGACCGGGACTACAATGAGCAGTTCTTC
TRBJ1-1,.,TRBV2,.,CASSERKLTEAFF,TGTGCCAGCAGTGAACGTAAACTCACTGAAGCTTTCTTT
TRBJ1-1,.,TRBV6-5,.,CASRPNRTPNTEAFF,TGTGCCAGCAGACCGAATCGGACACCTAACACTGAAGCTTTCTTT
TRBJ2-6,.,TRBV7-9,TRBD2,CASSLAATSRRSGANGLTF,TGTGCCAGCAGCTTAGCTGCGACTAGCCGGCGCTCTGGGGCCAACGGCCTGACTTTC
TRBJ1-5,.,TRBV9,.,CASSVEGLPNQPQHF,TGTGCCAGCAGCGTAGAGGGACTACCAAATCAGCCCCAGCATTTT
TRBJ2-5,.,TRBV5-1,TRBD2,CASSSSGTSGPKETQYF,TGCGCCAGCAGCTCTTCCGGGACTAGCGGGCCAAAAGAGACCCAGTACTTC
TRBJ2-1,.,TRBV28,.,CASRSGNEQFF,TGTGCCAGCAGGTCAGGTAATGAGCAGTTCTTC
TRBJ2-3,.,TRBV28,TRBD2,CASSLSGRTDTQYF,TGTGCCAGCAGCCTAAGCGGGAGAACAGATACGCAGTATTTT
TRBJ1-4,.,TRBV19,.,CASSGSGRLDEKLFF,TGTGCCAGTAGTGGATCAGGGAGGTTAGATGAAAAACTGTTTTTT
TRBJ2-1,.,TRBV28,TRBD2,CASSLGKTGGAYNEQFF,TGTGCCAGCAGTTTAGGAAAAACGGGAGGTGCCTACAATGAGCAGTTCTTC
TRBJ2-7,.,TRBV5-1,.,CASSRDFSYEQYF,TGCGCCAGCAGCCGGGACTTCTCCTACGAGCAGTACTTC
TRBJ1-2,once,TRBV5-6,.,CASSLWAADYGYTF,TGTGCCAGCAGCTTGTGGGCAGCAGACTATGGCTACACCTTC
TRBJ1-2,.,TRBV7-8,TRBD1,CASSLVRTGGGYTF,TGTGCCAGCAGCTTAGTGAGGACAGGGGGTGGCTACACCTTC
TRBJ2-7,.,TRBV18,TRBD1,CASSPQGQSTYEQYF,TGTGCCAGCTCACCACAGGGACAGTCGACGTACGAGCAGTACTTC